This T cell receptor beta chain was identified in a study of blood T cell repertoires in COVID-19. For the study at large: Donors in the United States, Italy and Spain gave samples during acute or convalescent COVID-19. Sources were T cells, B-cell-depleted T cells, or PBMCs; the material itself was cDNA or gDNA.

In the authors' methods: By means of reference gene primer amplification, nucleated cell counts were estimated. Clones were read by immunoSEQ multiplex PCR, and TCRdb kept only the in-frame ones, dropping some. V and J calls and clone size are given by that table; D and trimming were obtained from the DNA. Among some 260,000 clones listed, roughly 80% were seen once. Germline CDR1 reads LNHDA; CDR2 reads SQIVND (reference sequence). The CDR3 is 16 amino acids. Trimming at V came to 4 bases and at J to 6 bases, leaving 10 bases not matched to a gene. This chain connects TRBV19 to TRBJ1-5; 9 nucleotides match TRBD1. The sequencing input was peripheral blood. The receptor comes from an elderly woman with active or convalescent COVID-19. CDR3 in DNA: TGTGCCAGTAGTAGGGGTTCGGGACAGGGAGCTCAGCCCCAGCATTTT. Translating gives CASSRGSGQGAQPQHF.